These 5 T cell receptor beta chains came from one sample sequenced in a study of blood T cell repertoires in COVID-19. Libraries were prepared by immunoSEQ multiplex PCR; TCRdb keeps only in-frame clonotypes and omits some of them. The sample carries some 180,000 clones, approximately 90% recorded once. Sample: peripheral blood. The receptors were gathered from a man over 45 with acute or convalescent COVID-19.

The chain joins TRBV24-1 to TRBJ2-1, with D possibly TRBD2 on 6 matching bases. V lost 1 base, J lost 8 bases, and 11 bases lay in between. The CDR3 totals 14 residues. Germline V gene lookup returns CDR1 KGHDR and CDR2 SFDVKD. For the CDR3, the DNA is TGTGCCACCAGTGATTTCGGGGGAAGGGATGAGCAGTTCTTC. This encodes CATSDFGGRDEQFF.

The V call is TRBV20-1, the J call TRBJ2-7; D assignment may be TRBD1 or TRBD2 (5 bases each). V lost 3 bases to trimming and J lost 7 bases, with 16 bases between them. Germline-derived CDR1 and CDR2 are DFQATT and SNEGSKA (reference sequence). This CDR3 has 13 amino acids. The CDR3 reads CSASAGRASEQYV. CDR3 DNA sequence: TGCAGTGCTAGTGCGGGCAGGGCCTCGGAGCAGTACGTC.

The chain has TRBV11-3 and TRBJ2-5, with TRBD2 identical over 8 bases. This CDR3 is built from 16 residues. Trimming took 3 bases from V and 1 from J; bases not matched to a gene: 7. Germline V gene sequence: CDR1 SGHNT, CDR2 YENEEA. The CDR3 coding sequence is TGTGCCAGCAGCTTGGGGTTGGCGGGGGGCCAAGAGACCCAGTACTTC. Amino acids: CASSLGLAGGQETQYF.

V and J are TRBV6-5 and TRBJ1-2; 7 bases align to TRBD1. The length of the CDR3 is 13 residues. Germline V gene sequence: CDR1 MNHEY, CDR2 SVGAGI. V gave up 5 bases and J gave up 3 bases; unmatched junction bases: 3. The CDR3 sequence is CASSRTGHYGYTF. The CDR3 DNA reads TGTGCCAGCAGTCGGACAGGACACTATGGCTACACCTTC.

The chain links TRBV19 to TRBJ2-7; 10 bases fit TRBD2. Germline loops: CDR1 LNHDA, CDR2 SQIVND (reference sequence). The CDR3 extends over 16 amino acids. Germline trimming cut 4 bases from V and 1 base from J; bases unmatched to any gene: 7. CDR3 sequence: CASSTSGTSVSYEQYF. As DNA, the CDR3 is TGTGCCAGTAGTACGTCCGGGACTAGCGTTTCCTACGAGCAGTACTTC.